This T cell receptor beta chain was found in a study of naive and memory T cell subsets. An equimolar mix of two oligonucleotides served as the beta constant-region primer for TRBC1 and TRBC2. Four rounds of PCR amplified the ligated cDNA using nested alpha and beta constant-region primers plus SP2. TCRdb reprocessed the UMI-ligation and nested PCR reads with MiXCR, giving one entry per CDR3 protein. The sample has approximately 31,000 distinct CDR3 sequences, approximately 18% seen once; the top ten hold 3% to 4%. Findings and caveats of the study: No ground truth validated the naive and memory repertoire findings.

As concerns this clonotype: Its antigen remains unidentified.

Source material: effector memory CD4+ T cells from blood. Subset denoted: effector memory, CD45RA- CD27-. The TCR comes from a human donor in good health.

CDR3 bases: TGTGCCAGCAGTCCTCTAATGAACACTGAAGCTTTCTTT. Translation gives CASSPLMNTEAFF. The genes are TRBV28 and TRBJ1-1; no clear D gene. Per the germline V gene, CDR1 is MDHEN and CDR2 is SYDVKM. V was pared by 5 bases and J by 0 bases, with 7 bases between. The CDR3 is 13 residues long.